Listed below are T cell receptor beta chains from one sample, sequenced in a study of cytomegalovirus exposure and HLA in healthy donors. Sequencing used immunoSEQ multiplex PCR; TCRdb keeps in-frame clones, though not all of them. This table holds about 190,000 clones, approximately 81% found once. Source material: PBMCs. Every receptor here comes from a woman aged 18-29 years in good health and CMV-seropositive. The CDR3 runs from the conserved cysteine through the conserved F or W. Each record gives: D gene, clone size, V gene, J gene, CDR3 protein, CDR3 DNA. D genes are given only for firm matches. The size field is filled for only some rows; it gives once, few, many or a size class.

>NA|NA|TRBV19|TRBJ1-2
CASSIGILYGYTF
TGTGCCAGTAGTATAGGTATCCTTTATGGCTACACCTTC
>NA|NA|TRBV7-6|TRBJ2-2
CASSLALIASTGELFF
TGTGCCAGCAGCTTAGCGCTAATAGCTAGCACCGGGGAGCTGTTTTTT
>NA|NA|TRBV11-3|TRBJ1-4
CASSPSGREAGRNEKLFF
TGTGCCAGCAGCCCGTCCGGGAGGGAGGCAGGGAGGAATGAAAAACTGTTTTTT
>NA|NA|TRBV6-5|TRBJ1-1
CASSREGSTEAFF
TGTGCCAGCAGTCGTGAGGGTTCCACTGAAGCTTTCTTT
>NA|NA|TRBV5-1|TRBJ1-6
CASSLDDNRWNSPLHF
TGCGCCAGCAGCTTGGATGACAACAGGTGGAATTCACCCCTCCACTTT
>TRBD1|NA|TRBV2|TRBJ1-6
CARQGVHSPLHF
TGTGCCAGACAGGGGGTGCATTCACCCCTCCACTTT
>TRBD2|NA|TRBV5-1|TRBJ2-1
CASSGTSGGASNEQFF
TGCGCCAGCAGCGGGACTAGCGGGGGGGCGAGCAATGAGCAGTTCTTC
>TRBD1|NA|TRBV7-2|TRBJ1-2
CASSSPRQGQKANYGYTF
TGTGCCAGCAGCTCTCCGAGACAGGGCCAAAAAGCTAACTATGGCTACACCTTC
>TRBD2|NA|TRBV10-3|TRBJ2-3
CAISEGLAPDTQYF
TGTGCCATCAGTGAAGGACTAGCGCCAGATACGCAGTATTTT
>TRBD1|NA|TRBV25-1|TRBJ2-5
CASSEGRGPETQYF
TGTGCCAGCAGTGAAGGCAGGGGGCCGGAGACCCAGTACTTC
>TRBD1|once|TRBV29-1|TRBJ1-2
CSVGLGRQGGGYTF
TGCAGCGTGGGGTTAGGGCGACAGGGTGGTGGCTACACCTTC
>TRBD2|few|TRBV6-5|TRBJ2-1
CASSQTSGGPHEQFF
TGTGCCAGCAGCCAGACTAGCGGGGGGCCTCATGAGCAGTTCTTC
>TRBD2|NA|TRBV5-5|TRBJ2-5
CASSFRGLAGPQETQYF
TGTGCCAGCAGCTTCCGAGGACTAGCGGGGCCCCAAGAGACCCAGTACTTC
>TRBD1|NA|TRBV6-8|TRBJ1-3
CASRKQGSGNTIYF
TGTGCCAGCAGAAAACAGGGGTCTGGAAACACCATATATTTT
>TRBD2|few|TRBV5-1|TRBJ2-5
CASSPGTSGGLYQETQYF
TGCGCCAGCAGCCCCGGGACTAGCGGGGGGCTATACCAAGAGACCCAGTACTTC
>TRBD1|NA|TRBV7-2|TRBJ1-5
CASSLGGTASNQPQHF
TGTGCCAGCAGCTTAGGGGGGACAGCGAGCAATCAGCCCCAGCATTTT
>TRBD1|NA|TRBV19|TRBJ1-4
CASSIGGQGSEKLFF
TGTGCCAGTAGTATAGGGGGACAGGGAAGTGAAAAACTGTTTTTT
>NA|few|TRBV7-9|TRBJ2-1
CASSFYPSRSSYNEQFF
TGTGCCAGCAGCTTTTACCCCAGTCGGAGCTCCTACAATGAGCAGTTCTTC
>TRBD2|NA|TRBV4-2|TRBJ2-7
CASSLEGPAGSTYEQYF
TGTGCCAGCAGCCTAGAGGGCCCAGCGGGGTCGACCTACGAGCAGTACTTC
>NA|NA|TRBV9|TRBJ2-3
CASSERGGRGTDTQYF
TGTGCCAGCAGCGAAAGGGGGGGGCGGGGAACAGATACGCAGTATTTT
>NA|NA|TRBV7-9|TRBJ1-1
CASSLGGFDEAFF
TGTGCCAGCAGCTTAGGGGGCTTCGATGAAGCTTTCTTT
>TRBD2|once|TRBV27|TRBJ2-5
CASSSGGGETQYF
TGTGCCAGCAGTTCCGGGGGGGGTGAGACCCAGTACTTC
>NA|NA|TRBV5-1|TRBJ1-4
CASSLAGSTNEKLFF
TGCGCCAGCAGCTTGGCCGGGTCAACTAATGAAAAACTGTTTTTT
>TRBD1|NA|TRBV19|TRBJ2-7
CASSRDRGSYEQYF
TGTGCCAGTAGTCGGGACAGGGGCTCCTACGAGCAGTACTTC
>NA|NA|TRBV7-2|TRBJ2-5
CASSLGGGAKETQYF
TGTGCCAGCAGCTTAGGAGGTGGTGCCAAGGAGACCCAGTACTTC
>NA|NA|TRBV5-6|TRBJ1-5
CASSLAGFYQPQHF
TGTGCCAGCAGCTTGGCGGGGTTCTATCAGCCCCAGCATTTT
>NA|NA|TRBV9|TRBJ1-1
CASSVVQASNTEAFF
TGTGCCAGCAGCGTAGTACAGGCCTCGAACACTGAAGCTTTCTTT
>TRBD1|NA|TRBV28|TRBJ2-7
CASRGQGAEQYF
TGTGCCAGCAGAGGACAGGGTGCCGAGCAGTACTTC
>NA|NA|TRBV19|TRBJ2-3
CASSISEAQTYF
TGTGCCAGTAGTATCTCTGAGGCGCAAACGTATTTT